These T cell receptor beta chains were read from a single sample in a study of OX40 agonist ivuxolimab in advanced cancers. Some clones are missing from TCRdb's copy, which holds only in-frame ones; the method was immunoSEQ multiplex PCR. Of about 73,000 clones listed, over 80% are singletons. The specimen comprised CD4+ or CD8+ T cells sorted from blood, sampled in a trial of the OX40 agonist ivuxolimab. Receptor source: an adult with an advanced solid tumor such as melanoma, head and neck, liver or kidney cancer. The CDR3 runs from the conserved cysteine through the conserved F or W. The D gene is left open where the match is weak. Clone size is shown for a subset of rows, as once, few, many or a class of expanded clone.

cdr3_nt: TGTGCCAGCAGCCCAGGGGGGGAGACCCAGTACTTC
cdr3_aa: CASSPGGETQYF
v_call: TRBV13
d_call: -
clone_size: -
j_call: TRBJ2-5

cdr3_nt: TGTGCCAGCAGACCCACTAGCTTCGCCAAAAACATTCAGTACTTC
cdr3_aa: CASRPTSFAKNIQYF
v_call: TRBV6-5
d_call: -
clone_size: -
j_call: TRBJ2-4

cdr3_nt: TGCAGTGTGGACAGGGCGGTTAACACTGAAGCTTTCTTT
cdr3_aa: CSVDRAVNTEAFF
v_call: TRBV29-1
d_call: TRBD1
clone_size: -
j_call: TRBJ1-1

cdr3_nt: TGTGCCAGCAGCTTAGGCGTGGGGTACGAGCAGTACTTC
cdr3_aa: CASSLGVGYEQYF
v_call: TRBV11-3
d_call: -
clone_size: -
j_call: TRBJ2-7

cdr3_nt: TGTGCCAGCAGTTTCTCTGGGCCACGCGAAAAACTGTTTTTT
cdr3_aa: CASSFSGPREKLFF
v_call: TRBV27
d_call: -
clone_size: -
j_call: TRBJ1-4

cdr3_nt: TGTGCCAGCAGCTTGTGGCCGAAGAGCTCCTACAATGAGCAGTTCTTC
cdr3_aa: CASSLWPKSSYNEQFF
v_call: TRBV5-6
d_call: -
clone_size: -
j_call: TRBJ2-1

cdr3_nt: TGTGCCAGCAGCTATGGAGGCCAGCCTGAGTACTTC
cdr3_aa: CASSYGGQPEYF
v_call: TRBV7-9
d_call: -
clone_size: -
j_call: TRBJ2-7

cdr3_nt: TGTGCCATCAGTGAGGCAGGGGCGGGCGAGCAGTACTTC
cdr3_aa: CAISEAGAGEQYF
v_call: TRBV10-3
d_call: -
clone_size: -
j_call: TRBJ2-7

cdr3_nt: TGTGCCAGCAGGGACCCCGGGAGGGGCTACGAGCAGTACTTC
cdr3_aa: CASRDPGRGYEQYF
v_call: TRBV2
d_call: TRBD2
clone_size: -
j_call: TRBJ2-7

cdr3_nt: TGTGCCAGCTACGGCCCTGGGACGGAAAGCTCCTACGAGCAGTACTTC
cdr3_aa: CASYGPGTESSYEQYF
v_call: TRBV27
d_call: -
clone_size: -
j_call: TRBJ2-7

cdr3_nt: TGTGCCAGCATAGGGCCCATGGACCCTTTCTCCCCCGAGCAGTACTTC
cdr3_aa: CASIGPMDPFSPEQYF
v_call: TRBV28
d_call: -
clone_size: -
j_call: TRBJ2-7

cdr3_nt: TGTGCCAGCAGCCAAGACAGGGGGCGCGGCACAGATACGCAGTATTTT
cdr3_aa: CASSQDRGRGTDTQYF
v_call: TRBV7-9
d_call: TRBD1
clone_size: once
j_call: TRBJ2-3

cdr3_nt: TGCGCCAGCAGCTTGGCCAATGGCGGGAGGGAGTACAATGAGCAGTTCTTC
cdr3_aa: CASSLANGGREYNEQFF
v_call: TRBV5-1
d_call: TRBD2
clone_size: -
j_call: TRBJ2-1

cdr3_nt: TGTGCCAGTAGTAGCTGGGAAAGCGGGGGTCGCGAAAGAGATGAGCAGTTCTTC
cdr3_aa: CASSSWESGGRERDEQFF
v_call: TRBV19
d_call: TRBD2
clone_size: -
j_call: TRBJ2-1

cdr3_nt: TGTGCCAGCAGGCCCCCGGGGGAGGGCGCAAATCAGCCCCAGCATTTT
cdr3_aa: CASRPPGEGANQPQHF
v_call: TRBV28
d_call: -
clone_size: -
j_call: TRBJ1-5

cdr3_nt: TGTGCCAGCAGTGAAGCCAGGGATCTCTACGAGCAGTACTTC
cdr3_aa: CASSEARDLYEQYF
v_call: TRBV2
d_call: -
clone_size: -
j_call: TRBJ2-7

cdr3_nt: TGTGCCAGCAGCTTGGGCGGGGCCTCGGAAGTCTTC
cdr3_aa: CASSLGGASEVF
v_call: TRBV5-6
d_call: -
clone_size: -
j_call: TRBJ2-1

cdr3_nt: TGTGCCAGTACCGAATTAACGGAGGGGAACACCGGGGAGCTGTTTTTT
cdr3_aa: CASTELTEGNTGELFF
v_call: TRBV19
d_call: -
clone_size: -
j_call: TRBJ2-2

cdr3_nt: TGCGCCAGCAGTCAGAACGAAACTATCTCTGGAAACACCATATATTTT
cdr3_aa: CASSQNETISGNTIYF
v_call: TRBV23-1
d_call: -
clone_size: -
j_call: TRBJ1-3

cdr3_nt: TGTGCCAGCAGCTGGATCAACAGGGGCACAGATACGCAGTATTTT
cdr3_aa: CASSWINRGTDTQYF
v_call: TRBV5-6
d_call: -
clone_size: few
j_call: TRBJ2-3

cdr3_nt: TGCGCCAGCAGCCAAGTAGTTGCAGAGACTGGAAACACCATATATTTT
cdr3_aa: CASSQVVAETGNTIYF
v_call: TRBV4-1
d_call: -
clone_size: -
j_call: TRBJ1-3

cdr3_nt: TGTGCCAGCAGTTGGGCGGGGACTGATTACAATGAGCAGTTCTTC
cdr3_aa: CASSWAGTDYNEQFF
v_call: TRBV27
d_call: -
clone_size: -
j_call: TRBJ2-1

cdr3_nt: TGTGCCAGCAGCGACGGACAGGGCGGGAATTCACCCCTCCACTTT
cdr3_aa: CASSDGQGGNSPLHF
v_call: TRBV9
d_call: TRBD1
clone_size: -
j_call: TRBJ1-6

cdr3_nt: TGTGCCAGCAGTTTACTCACTAGCGGGATCCACAATGAGCAGTTCTTC
cdr3_aa: CASSLLTSGIHNEQFF
v_call: TRBV28
d_call: TRBD2
clone_size: -
j_call: TRBJ2-1

cdr3_nt: TGTGCCAGCAGCCAAGTAGTGTGGAATTCATTGGATACGCAGTATTTT
cdr3_aa: CASSQVVWNSLDTQYF
v_call: TRBV4-2
d_call: -
clone_size: -
j_call: TRBJ2-3

cdr3_nt: TGTGCCAGCAGATGGACTAGCTCGGGCAATGAGCAGTTCTTC
cdr3_aa: CASRWTSSGNEQFF
v_call: TRBV27
d_call: TRBD2
clone_size: -
j_call: TRBJ2-1

cdr3_nt: TGTGCCAGCAGTTTAATGATGGCGGGGGAGCTGTTTTTT
cdr3_aa: CASSLMMAGELFF
v_call: TRBV27
d_call: -
clone_size: once
j_call: TRBJ2-2

cdr3_nt: TGCGCCAGCAGCTTGTTTACAGGGACTATGGACGAGCAGTACTTC
cdr3_aa: CASSLFTGTMDEQYF
v_call: TRBV5-1
d_call: -
clone_size: -
j_call: TRBJ2-7

cdr3_nt: TGTGCCAGCAGCTCGGACAACGAGCAGTACTTC
cdr3_aa: CASSSDNEQYF
v_call: TRBV11-1
d_call: -
clone_size: -
j_call: TRBJ2-7

cdr3_nt: TGCGCCAGCAGCCCCCCGGTCTTCGGCAATGAGCAGTTCTTC
cdr3_aa: CASSPPVFGNEQFF
v_call: TRBV5-1
d_call: -
clone_size: -
j_call: TRBJ2-1

cdr3_nt: TGTGCCAGCAGTCCCGGACAGTCCTACGAGCAGTACTTC
cdr3_aa: CASSPGQSYEQYF
v_call: TRBV27
d_call: -
clone_size: -
j_call: TRBJ2-7

cdr3_nt: TGTGCCATCAGTGCCCCCCAGGAGGGCGAAGAGACCCAGTACTTC
cdr3_aa: CAISAPQEGEETQYF
v_call: TRBV10-3
d_call: -
clone_size: -
j_call: TRBJ2-5

cdr3_nt: TGCGCCAGCAGCTTGGCCGGGGGTACCTATGGCTACACCTTC
cdr3_aa: CASSLAGGTYGYTF
v_call: TRBV5-1
d_call: -
clone_size: -
j_call: TRBJ1-2

cdr3_nt: TGTGCCAGCAGCTTGTTCGGAGAGCAGTACTTC
cdr3_aa: CASSLFGEQYF
v_call: TRBV7-2
d_call: -
clone_size: -
j_call: TRBJ2-7

cdr3_nt: TGTGCCAGTAGTATGGCGGGGGGGATCAATGAGCAGTTCTTC
cdr3_aa: CASSMAGGINEQFF
v_call: TRBV19
d_call: TRBD2
clone_size: -
j_call: TRBJ2-1

cdr3_nt: TGCGCCAGCAGCTTAGGTAGCTCCTACGAGCAGTACTTC
cdr3_aa: CASSLGSSYEQYF
v_call: TRBV5-1
d_call: -
clone_size: -
j_call: TRBJ2-7